Listed here are 2 T cell receptor beta chains from one sample, sequenced in a study of beta chain features in type 1 diabetes (dated by TCRdb to 2016 to 2018). The library was obtained by the immunoSEQ multiplex PCR assay. The entire isolated RNA was reverse transcribed using the High Capacity cDNA Reverse Transcription Kit, and thus expressed TCRB transcripts were sequenced. Here the immuneACCESS table is served through TCRdb, limited to in-frame sequences with V and J called. Missing clones are a known gap in these copies; in checked studies unresolved V genes cover under half, and the rest lacks a known reason. The sample table records roughly 380,000 clones; about 19% of these occur just once. The ten largest clones add up to roughly 0.045% of the sample. Specimen: naive CD4+ T cells from blood. This specimen's cell subset or site label, interpreted: true naive CD4+ T cells. These receptors all stem from a woman under 30 in good health.

This clone has just a few counts. The V call is TRBV13, the J call TRBJ2-1; 10 nucleotides match TRBD2. The CDR3 loop spans 17 amino acids. V trimming: 0 bases; J trimming: 1 base; junction bases outside the gene matches: 3. CDR1 and CDR2 from the germline V gene are PRHDT and FYEKMQ (reference sequence). CDR3 residues: CASSLGLAGRSYNEQFF. CDR3 in DNA: TGTGCCAGCAGCTTAGGACTAGCGGGGAGGTCCTACAATGAGCAGTTCTTC.

Written as DNA, the CDR3 is TGTGCCAGCAACAGGCAGGGACAGGGGAGGGACGAGCAGTACTTC. This translates into CASNRQGQGRDEQYF. The chain recombines TRBV6-1 with TRBJ2-7, with 10 bases matching TRBD1. V dropped 7 bases and J dropped 5; count of bases not matched to a gene: 11. This CDR3 spans 15 amino acids. Germline V gene sequence: CDR1 MNHNS, CDR2 SASEGT.